The T cell receptor (beta chain) described here comes from a study of CD8+ T cells in alopecia areata. Germline V gives CDR1 SGDLS, CDR2 YYNGEE. This CDR3 contains 14 residues. Losses at the gene ends were 0 bases for V and 3 bases for J; bases not matched to a gene: 2. The authors extracted RNA and reverse transcribed it into cDNA as the sequencing template. Generated by immunoSEQ multiplex PCR, the TCRdb table keeps only in-frame clones and is missing some. The profile shows 200,000 to 250,000 clones, under 70% of them singletons. Notes on the study in general: TCR sharing across patients was less clear than in mice, possibly HLA-related.

Of note for this clone: The antigen remains undetermined.

This specimen consisted of CD4+ T cells sorted from blood, obtained at week 0. This TCR was sampled from a human donor with alopecia areata. The chain links TRBV9 to TRBJ2-5; 7 nucleotides align to TRBD2. CDR3 in DNA: TGTGCCAGCAGCGTAGGGCTAGCGGAAGAGACCCAGTACTTC. This translates into CASSVGLAEETQYF.